This T cell receptor beta chain comes out of a study of shared clonotypes between healthy human individuals. The study separated CD4+ cells into CD45RA+ naive and CD45RA-negative memory subsets. Sequenced by immunoSEQ multiplex PCR; TCRdb stores in-frame clones only, minus some. This sample carries about 2.5 million clones, 85% to 95% of them seen once, and the ten largest clones take approximately 0.4%. The study's findings and limits: Unshared clonotypes carried lower generation probabilities than those common to all four donors. The naive CD4 repertoires of a few donors were compared, and around 5% of clonotypes were shared. Compared with memory subsets, naive subsets generally had larger estimated richness.

Notes on this clone: Antigen specificity is unknown.

The CDR3 runs 14 residues. Germline-derived CDR1 and CDR2 are LNHDA and SQIVND (reference sequence). Trimming took 4 bases from V and 0 from J, leaving 9 bases between them. This clonotype originated in a man younger than 35 in good health. Some clones in this sample may be carry-over from other donors' samples. The sequencing input was naive CD4+ T cells from PBMCs. Subset denoted: CD45RA+ positively selected. The chain uses TRBV19 and TRBJ1-1; D perhaps matches TRBD1 (5 bases). CDR3 protein: CASSRGSMNTEAFF. CDR3 bases: TGTGCCAGTAGTAGGGGGTCGATGAACACTGAAGCTTTCTTT.